A selection of T cell receptor beta chains follows, all from one sample in a study of blood T cells in healthy people across ages. TCRdb re-derived calls from the 5' RACE reads in MiXCR, one entry per CDR3 protein. The table includes about 720,000 distinct CDR3 sequences, about a fifth detected once. The sequencing input was blood. Receptor source: a man between 65 and 80 years old in good health. CDR3s include the opening cysteine and the closing phenylalanine or tryptophan. Not every row has a clone size; where given, it reads once, few, many or a size class.

clone size: NA; V gene: TRBV24-1; J gene: TRBJ2-5; CDR3 protein: CATSVEGETQYF
clone size: NA; V gene: TRBV2; J gene: TRBJ2-1; CDR3 protein: CASSGGRGSYNEQFF
clone size: NA; V gene: TRBV12-3/TRBV12-4; J gene: TRBJ2-2; CDR3 protein: CASSMRTSGGGTGELFF
clone size: NA; V gene: TRBV18; J gene: TRBJ1-2; CDR3 protein: CASSPQPGHEDGNGYTF
clone size: many; V gene: TRBV5-1; J gene: TRBJ2-3; CDR3 protein: CASSILRPSGGSTDTQYF
clone size: NA; V gene: TRBV29-1; J gene: TRBJ2-2; CDR3 protein: CSVEVAPGELFF
clone size: many; V gene: TRBV29-1; J gene: TRBJ1-1; CDR3 protein: CSVATVNTEAFF
clone size: many; V gene: TRBV7-9; J gene: TRBJ1-1; CDR3 protein: CASSLASETPEAFF
clone size: few; V gene: TRBV6-4; J gene: TRBJ1-5; CDR3 protein: CASSDRPNQPQHF
clone size: NA; V gene: TRBV6-6; J gene: TRBJ2-1; CDR3 protein: CASTLDQYNEQFF
clone size: NA; V gene: TRBV18; J gene: TRBJ2-5; CDR3 protein: CASSLQGQGQETQYF
clone size: NA; V gene: TRBV6-5; J gene: TRBJ1-3; CDR3 protein: CASEGTGNTIYF
clone size: NA; V gene: TRBV2; J gene: TRBJ1-2; CDR3 protein: CASSSGQGDFRGYTF
clone size: NA; V gene: TRBV5-8; J gene: TRBJ1-2; CDR3 protein: CASSRGVRDGYTF
clone size: few; V gene: TRBV5-1; J gene: TRBJ2-7; CDR3 protein: CASSADGTVLAYEQYF
clone size: few; V gene: TRBV7-2; J gene: TRBJ1-5; CDR3 protein: CASSSGMSNQPQHF
clone size: many; V gene: TRBV12-5; J gene: TRBJ2-1; CDR3 protein: CASGLGAGGSYNEQFF
clone size: few; V gene: TRBV7-9; J gene: TRBJ1-4; CDR3 protein: CASSLAVQGIEKLFF
clone size: few; V gene: TRBV20-1; J gene: TRBJ2-2; CDR3 protein: CSSGIAGVTGELFF
clone size: NA; V gene: TRBV5-1; J gene: TRBJ2-1; CDR3 protein: CASSLGGYGVNEQFF
clone size: NA; V gene: TRBV5-1; J gene: TRBJ2-1; CDR3 protein: CASSPPTGTEYNEQFF
clone size: few; V gene: TRBV7-9; J gene: TRBJ1-5; CDR3 protein: CASSDMGQPQHF
clone size: few; V gene: TRBV7-9; J gene: TRBJ2-3; CDR3 protein: CASSLARTGRSTSTDTQYF
clone size: once; V gene: TRBV7-2; J gene: TRBJ2-1; CDR3 protein: CASSRGSAGSYNEQFF
clone size: many; V gene: TRBV10-2; J gene: TRBJ1-6; CDR3 protein: CASSGLKDSPLHF
clone size: NA; V gene: TRBV20-1; J gene: TRBJ1-6; CDR3 protein: CSATLTGGLSLPLHF
clone size: few; V gene: TRBV10-3; J gene: TRBJ2-5; CDR3 protein: CATSGTSGKETQYF